The present T cell receptor beta chain was sequenced within a study of blood T cell repertoires in COVID-19. Overall study context: Sites in the United States, Italy and Spain provided acute and convalescent COVID-19 samples. T cells, B-cell-depleted T cells, or PBMCs provided the cDNA or gDNA that served as material.

Original processing notes: It was from reference gene primer amplification that nucleated cell counts were estimated. Clones were sequenced by immunoSEQ multiplex PCR, and TCRdb holds only the in-frame ones, with some missing. The V and J calls and clone size come from that table; D and trimming were worked out from the DNA. The profile shows about 250,000 clones, just over 85% of them singletons. The CDR3 contains 16 residues. The germline V gene has CDR1 LNHDA and CDR2 SQIVND (reference sequence). The V gene end was trimmed by 5 bases and the J gene end by 2 bases; junction bases not matched to a gene: 10. This clone has a single count.

Sequencing used peripheral blood. The chain carries TRBV19 and TRBJ2-7; 9 bases are a match to TRBD2. The clonotype originates from a man aged 80 or over with acute or convalescent COVID-19. The DNA of the CDR3 is TGTGCCAGTAGTTCCACCGGACTAGCGCGGGCCTACGAGCAGTACTTC. This gives the protein CASSSTGLARAYEQYF.